Below are 21 T cell receptor beta chains sequenced from a single sample in a study of blood T cell repertoires in COVID-19. Profiling relied on immunoSEQ multiplex PCR, and the TCRdb table lists in-frame clones only, not all of them. The table has tens of thousands of clones, roughly 90% seen once. The material sequenced was peripheral blood. The receptors shown here come from a man in his 60s with acute or convalescent COVID-19.

V usage is TRBV7-6 and J usage is TRBJ2-7; the match to TRBD1 covers 7 bases. V was clipped by 4 bases and J by 6 bases; unmatched bases: 6. This CDR3 region has 13 residues. In germline, CDR1 is SGHVS, CDR2 FNYEAQ. The CDR3 DNA follows: TGTGCCAGCAGCTCCACAGGGGACGGCGAGCAGTACTTC. It translates to CASSSTGDGEQYF.

The V gene is TRBV25-1, the J gene TRBJ2-1; 8 nucleotides match TRBD2. The CDR3 has 15 residues. CDR1 MGHDK and CDR2 SYGVNS come from the germline V gene. The V and J ends lost 8 bases and 1 base, in that order; junction bases with no gene match: 7. Here the CDR3 reads CASSISGVSYNEQFF. The DNA of the CDR3 is TGTGCCAGCTCGATTAGCGGGGTTTCCTACAATGAGCAGTTCTTC. The full variable domain, rest sourced from reference TRBV25-1 and TRBJ2-1, is EADIYQTPRYLVIGTGKKITLECSQTMGHDKMYWYQQDPGMELHLIHYSYGVNSTEKGDLSSESTVSRIRTEHFPLTLESARPSHTSQYLCASSISGVSYNEQFFGPGTRLTVL.

The chain is built from TRBV4-2 and TRBJ2-1, with a possible D match to TRBD2 (5 bases). Germline CDR1 is LGHNA and CDR2 is YNFKEQ. The CDR3 length is 14 residues. The V end lost 4 bases, the J end lost 5 bases, and 12 bases lay between the germline ends. CDR3 loop: CASSRRVANNEQFF. For the CDR3, the DNA is TGTGCCAGCAGCCGGCGGGTAGCGAACAATGAGCAGTTCTTC.

Concerning this clone itself: Other DNA sequences in this sample translate to the same CDR3. CDR3 nucleotide sequence: TGTGCCAGCAGCGTACGGACAGGGGATAGCGAGCAGTACTTC. It specifies CASSVRTGDSEQYF. The chain employs TRBV9 and TRBJ2-7, with 9 bases lining up with TRBD1. CDR3 length: 14 amino acids. CDR1 is SGDLS and CDR2 is YYNGEE in the germline V gene. V lost 1 base and J lost 6; bases outside the gene matches: 5.

The V gene is TRBV7-8, the J gene TRBJ2-2; TRBD2 might be the D (6 bases). This CDR3 spans 17 amino acids. Trimming left V 2 bases short and J 5 bases short, with 18 bases between. Germline V gives CDR1 SGHVS, CDR2 FQNEAQ. In nucleotides, the CDR3 is TGTGCCAGCAGCTTATTCATTGGCGGGGCGGGAACCGGGGAGCTGTTTTTT. It is translated as CASSLFIGGAGTGELFF.

The chain is built from TRBV21-1 and TRBJ1-2; the table's D call, TRBD1, was not checked against the DNA. TRBV21-1 is flagged as a pseudogene. The CDR3 covers 18 residues. CDR3 sequence (DNA): TGTGCCAGCAGCAAAATCCCCTCGTTCAGGGGGATTCGCTATGGCTACACCTTC. Translated: CASSKIPSFRGIRYGYTF.

The rearrangement joins TRBV18 to TRBJ2-1; D remains unclear. In germline, CDR1 is KGHSH, CDR2 LQKENI. The CDR3 extends over 17 amino acids. Trimming pared 1 base from V and 1 base from J, leaving 14 bases between. The DNA of the CDR3 is TGTGCCAGCTCACCACTCGGAACGAAGAGGTCCTACAATGAGCAGTTCTTC. Translation: CASSPLGTKRSYNEQFF.

The J gene is TRBJ2-1, the V gene TRBV15; 8 bases are shared with TRBD1. After removal of 0 bases from V and 3 bases from J, the junction contained 4 bases not matched to a gene. This CDR3 comprises 16 residues. CDR1 and CDR2 from the germline V gene are LNHNV and YYDKDF (reference sequence). CDR3 nucleotide sequence: TGTGCCACCAGCAGAGATCGACAGGGGTTCTACAATGAGCAGTTCTTC. Translation: CATSRDRQGFYNEQFF.

The CDR3 DNA follows: TGTGCCAGCAGTGAAGACGCTAGCGGGGGTGTAGATACGCAGTATTTT. This translates into CASSEDASGGVDTQYF. The gene calls are TRBV6-1 and TRBJ2-3; 10 bases agree with TRBD2. The CDR3 is made up of 16 amino acids. Germline V CDR1 and CDR2: MNHNS, SASEGT. V dropped 1 base and J dropped 5; count of bases not matched to a gene: 6.

The chain has TRBV7-2 and TRBJ2-7, with 7 bases lining up with TRBD1. V lost 5 bases, J lost 5 bases, and 3 bases stayed unmatched. The CDR3 has 12 residues. Germline V gene data show CDR1 as SGHTA and CDR2 as FQGNSA. The CDR3 here is CASSPTGDEQYF. The CDR3 region has the DNA TGTGCCAGCAGCCCTACAGGGGACGAGCAGTACTTC.

CDR3 protein: CASSLFPYLGYTF. The CDR3 DNA reads TGTGCCAGCAGTTTATTCCCGTACTTAGGCTACACCTTC. The V and J genes are TRBV27 and TRBJ1-2; D uncertain. V was shortened by 1 base and J by 8 bases, with 11 bases between the two germline ends. Germline assignment: CDR1 MNHEY and CDR2 SMNVEV (reference sequence). CDR3 length: 13 residues.

The CDR3 sequence: CATSDQTTSPYNEQFF. The CDR3 region has the DNA TGTGCCACCAGTGACCAAACTACTAGCCCCTACAATGAGCAGTTCTTC. This chain joins TRBV24-1 and TRBJ2-1; a weak D match, TRBD2 (6 bases). Germline-derived CDR1 and CDR2 are KGHDR and SFDVKD. The CDR3 contains 16 residues. V was shortened by 4 bases and J by 2 bases, with 14 bases between the two germline ends.

This clone showed up just once. This chain connects TRBV7-2 to TRBJ1-2; D gene unclear. Germline values: CDR1 SGHTA, CDR2 FQGNSA. CDR3 length equals 12 residues. The V and J ends lost 1 base and 7 bases respectively, with 7 bases between them. The CDR3, as DNA: TGTGCCAGCAGCTTAGGGGAGGCTGGCTACACCTTC. It specifies CASSLGEAGYTF. The full variable domain, with the rest looked up from reference TRBV7-2 and TRBJ1-2, is GAGVSQSPSNKVTEKGKDVELRCDPISGHTALYWYRQSLGQGLEFLIYFQGNSAPDKSGLPSDRFSAERTGGSVSTLTIQRTQQEDSAVYLCASSLGEAGYTFGSGTRLTVV.

The rearrangement uses TRBV28 and TRBJ1-3; TRBD1 matches 11 bases. The CDR3 contains 17 residues. V shed 5 bases, J shed 0 bases, and the junction held 6 bases outside the gene matches. The germline gives CDR1 MDHEN, CDR2 SYDVKM. The DNA for the CDR3 is TGTGCCAGCAGTACCGGGACAGGGGGATCCTCTGGAAACACCATATATTTT. The encoded protein is CASSTGTGGSSGNTIYF.

CDR3 DNA: TGTGCCAGCAGCCCCGGACTAGCGAACACCGGGGAGCTGTTTTTT. Translating it yields CASSPGLANTGELFF. This chain uses TRBV5-8 with TRBJ2-2; TRBD2 agrees at 7 bases. Trimming at V came to 4 bases and at J to 0 bases, leaving 3 bases not matched to a gene. In germline, CDR1 is SGHTS, CDR2 YDEGEE. The CDR3 has 15 residues.

The V call is TRBV7-9, the J call TRBJ2-1; 8 bases match TRBD2. CDR1 and CDR2 from the germline V gene are SEHNR and FQNEAQ (reference sequence). The CDR3 consists of 16 residues. J lost 0 bases, V lost 6 bases, and 7 bases had no gene match. CDR3 residues: CASRANSGSSYNEQFF. DNA for the CDR3: TGTGCCAGCAGGGCGAACAGCGGGAGCTCCTACAATGAGCAGTTCTTC.

The J gene is TRBJ1-1, the V gene TRBV19; D not certain. The V end lost 5 bases, the J end lost 5 bases, and 15 bases lay between the germline ends. This CDR3 region has 14 residues. Germline assignment: CDR1 LNHDA and CDR2 SQIVND (reference sequence). This CDR3 reads CASSATSGGTEAFF. The CDR3 coding sequence is TGTGCCAGTAGTGCGACCTCAGGAGGGACTGAAGCTTTCTTT.

The chain couples TRBV7-2 to TRBJ1-2; possible D gene TRBD1, 6 bases. This CDR3 region has 14 residues. In germline, CDR1 is SGHTA, CDR2 FQGNSA. Trimming left V 1 base short and J 2 bases short, with 8 bases between. CDR3 in DNA: TGTGCCAGCAGCTTAGGACAGGCAAACTATGGCTACACCTTC. Its protein is CASSLGQANYGYTF.

This chain links TRBV7-6 with TRBJ2-1; 8 nucleotides align to TRBD2. Germline V gene data show CDR1 as SGHVS and CDR2 as FNYEAQ. The CDR3 sequence is 17 residues long. With 2 bases clipped from V and 6 bases from J, the junction kept 12 bases outside the gene matches. In nucleotides, the CDR3 is TGTGCCAGCAGCTTACTGGCGGGGGGTGTTCATGGCAATGAGCAGTTCTTC. This encodes CASSLLAGGVHGNEQFF.

The chain has TRBV7-6 and TRBJ2-7, with no clear D. Trimming took 5 bases from V and 6 from J, leaving 20 bases between them. The CDR3 loop spans 15 amino acids. CDR1 and CDR2 from the germline V gene are SGHVS and FNYEAQ. DNA for the CDR3: TGTGCCAGCAGCCCAGCTGAGGTGGGTTCGTCCGAGCAGTACTTC. Translating gives CASSPAEVGSSEQYF.

This chain uses TRBV6-5 with TRBJ2-7; D remains unclear. Looked up from germline, CDR1 is MNHEY and CDR2 is SVGAGI. The V end lost 3 bases, the J end lost 3 bases, and 15 bases lay between the germline ends. This CDR3 spans 15 amino acids. The CDR3 bases are TGTGCCAGCAGTTATAGAACAACTAAGGACTACGAGCAGTACTTC. Amino acid sequence: CASSYRTTKDYEQYF.